The 19 T cell receptor beta chains given below trace back to one sample, sequenced in a study of CD8+ T cells in alopecia areata. RNA was extracted and reverse transcribed into cDNA as the sequencing template. Libraries were prepared by immunoSEQ multiplex PCR; TCRdb keeps only in-frame clonotypes and omits some of them. The sample lists 150,000 to 200,000 clones; 55% were seen once. The sample taken for sequencing was CD4+ T cells sorted from blood. The origin of the receptors is a human donor in good health.

The chain recombines TRBV5-1 with TRBJ1-4, with D unclear. In germline, CDR1 is SGHRS, CDR2 YFSETQ. V dropped 4 bases and J dropped 5 bases, with 15 bases sitting between them. The CDR3 extends over 15 amino acids. The CDR3 nucleotides read TGCGCCAGCAGCATGGCCGGGGTCTACAATGAAAAACTGTTTTTT. It translates to CASSMAGVYNEKLFF.

The chain is built from TRBV4-2 and TRBJ2-7; TRBD2 matches 7 bases. V was clipped by 0 bases and J by 0 bases; unmatched bases: 5. The CDR3 totals 16 residues. Per germline, CDR1 LGHNA and CDR2 YNFKEQ. The CDR3 nucleotides are TGTGCCAGCAGCCAAGAACTAGCGACGAGCTCCTACGAGCAGTACTTC. This gives the protein CASSQELATSSYEQYF.

Only one count was recorded for this clone. The genes are TRBV5-4 and TRBJ1-2; D gene unclear. This CDR3 comprises 16 residues. CDR1 and CDR2 (germline): SGHNT, YYREEE (reference sequence). Trimming stripped 2 bases from V and 2 bases from J, with 16 bases between. The CDR3 is CASSLVQGPENYGYTF. For the CDR3, the DNA is TGTGCCAGCAGCTTAGTACAAGGGCCAGAAAACTATGGCTACACCTTC.

The genes are TRBV5-1 and TRBJ2-3, with no clear D. V was shortened by 2 bases and J by 4 bases, with 11 bases between the two germline ends. Looked up from germline, CDR1 is SGHRS and CDR2 is YFSETQ. There are 14 residues in the CDR3. In DNA form, the CDR3 reads TGCGCCAGCAGCTTAAGTCAGACCCCAGATACGCAGTATTTT. It encodes CASSLSQTPDTQYF.

This chain connects TRBV2 to TRBJ1-2, with D tentatively TRBD1 (6 bases). The CDR3 contains 12 residues. Trimming took 3 bases from V and 8 from J, leaving 10 bases between them. Per the germline V gene, CDR1 is SNHLY and CDR2 is FYNNEI. The CDR3 region is CASSEGAQGYTF. DNA of the CDR3: TGTGCCAGCAGTGAGGGGGCTCAAGGCTACACCTTC. The variable domain in full, completed from reference TRBV2 and TRBJ1-2, reads EPEVTQTPSHQVTQMGQEVILRCVPISNHLYFYWYRQILGQKVEFLVSFYNNEISEKSEIFDDQFSVERPDGSNFTLKIRSTKLEDSAMYFCASSEGAQGYTFGSGTRLTVV.

The chain has TRBV29-1 and TRBJ2-1; either TRBD1 or TRBD2 may supply D (5 bases each). V lost 4 bases to trimming and J lost 0 bases, with 13 bases between them. The CDR3 runs 15 residues. The germline gives CDR1 SQVTM, CDR2 ANQGSEA. The chain's CDR3 is CSVARSGRSYNEQFF. The DNA of the CDR3 is TGCAGCGTTGCGAGGTCGGGACGCTCCTACAATGAGCAGTTCTTC.

V and J are TRBV29-1 and TRBJ1-3; TRBD1 matches 7 bases. V lost 4 bases, J lost 5 bases, and 5 bases stayed unmatched. Per germline, CDR1 SQVTM and CDR2 ANQGSEA. The CDR3 has 13 amino acids. CDR3 region: CSVVRQGRNTIYF. CDR3 bases: TGCAGCGTTGTTCGACAGGGAAGAAACACCATATATTTT. The full variable domain, completed using reference TRBV29-1 and TRBJ1-3, is SAVISQKPSRDICQRGTSLTIQCQVDSQVTMMFWYRQQPGQSLTLIATANQGSEATYESGFVIDKFPISRPNLTFSTLTVSNMSPEDSSIYLCSVVRQGRNTIYFGEGSWLTVV.

V usage is TRBV11-2 and J usage is TRBJ2-2, with 11 positions matching TRBD1. In germline, CDR1 is SGHAT, CDR2 FQNNGV. V was pared by 6 bases and J by 4 bases, with 4 bases of the junction left unmatched. CDR3 size: 15 residues. Here the CDR3 DNA reads TGTGCCAGCAGGCAAGGGACAGGGGGCACCGGGGAGCTGTTTTTT. Translated, it gives CASRQGTGGTGELFF.

Only a few counts were recorded for this clone. This chain links TRBV11-2 with TRBJ2-2, with TRBD1 identical over 10 bases. CDR3 length: 14 residues. The V and J ends lost 5 bases and 7 bases, in that order; junction bases with no gene match: 4. Per germline, CDR1 SGHAT and CDR2 FQNNGV. The CDR3 loop reads CASSGQGVIGELFF. The CDR3 DNA reads as TGTGCCAGCAGCGGACAGGGGGTCATCGGGGAGCTGTTTTTT.

J is TRBJ2-7 and V is TRBV7-9, with D possibly being TRBD1 or TRBD2 (5 bases each). V lost 3 bases, J lost 4 bases, and 10 bases lay in between. The CDR3 covers 13 residues. Germline assignment: CDR1 SEHNR and CDR2 FQNEAQ (reference sequence). The DNA of the CDR3 is TGTGCCAGCAGCTTCGGGGACCGATACGAGCAGTACTTC. It specifies CASSFGDRYEQYF.

This clone has just a few counts. Here the CDR3 reads CATSREPAGNQPQHF. The CDR3 DNA reads TGTGCCACCAGCAGAGAGCCGGCGGGGAATCAGCCCCAGCATTTT. The V and J genes are TRBV15 and TRBJ1-5; D ambiguous. The germline V gene encodes CDR1 LNHNV and CDR2 YYDKDF (reference sequence). This CDR3 region has 15 residues. Between the trimmed V and J ends, which lost 0 bases and 4 bases, there was a span of 10 bases.

This chain uses TRBV2 with TRBJ1-5, with a possible D match to TRBD1 (5 bases). CDR1 is SNHLY, CDR2 FYNNEI, per germline. Trimming cost V 4 bases and J 1 base, with 14 bases left between them. The CDR3 is 16 amino acids. For the CDR3, the DNA is TGTGCCAGCAGTGCCTACGGGGGAAGGAGCAATCAGCCCCAGCATTTT. It yields the protein CASSAYGGRSNQPQHF.

This chain connects TRBV14 to TRBJ2-1; D is unclear. CDR3 length: 14 residues. Germline loops: CDR1 SGHDN, CDR2 FVKESK. With 0 bases removed from V and 4 bases from J, the gap between germline ends came to 7 bases. CDR3 in DNA: TGTGCCAGCAGCCAAGATCGGAGTTACAATGAGCAGTTCTTC. Translation: CASSQDRSYNEQFF.

V gene TRBV28 combines with J gene TRBJ2-7; D is perhaps TRBD1 (6 bases). CDR1 is MDHEN, CDR2 SYDVKM, per germline. Trimming cost V 6 bases and J 3 bases, with 15 bases left between them. The CDR3 consists of 14 residues. The CDR3 is CASSHRETFYEQYF. CDR3 in DNA: TGTGCCAGCAGCCACAGGGAGACCTTCTACGAGCAGTACTTC. The full variable domain, completed using reference TRBV28 and TRBJ2-7, is DVKVTQSSRYLVKRTGEKVFLECVQDMDHENMFWYRQDPGLGLRLIYFSYDVKMKEKGDIPEGYSVSREKKERFSLILESASTNQTSMYLCASSHRETFYEQYFGPGTRLTVT.

The chain recombines TRBV2 with TRBJ1-5; no firm D call. CDR3 size: 13 residues. With 3 bases removed from V and 6 bases from J, the gap between germline ends came to 9 bases. Germline V gene lookup returns CDR1 SNHLY and CDR2 FYNNEI. CDR3 coding DNA: TGTGCCAGCAGTGACCTGGGAGGTCAGCCCCAGCATTTT. Protein sequence: CASSDLGGQPQHF.

This clone was detected ten times or more. The chain employs TRBV11-2 and TRBJ1-1; tentative D call: TRBD1 (5 bases). CDR3 length equals 14 residues. The V gene lost 3 bases and the J gene lost 2 bases, with 10 bases spanning the gap. Germline V gene data show CDR1 as SGHAT and CDR2 as FQNNGV. CDR3 DNA sequence: TGTGCCAGCAGCTTGGGGGGATCAAACACTGAAGCTTTCTTT. Translated, it gives CASSLGGSNTEAFF.

The chain employs TRBV29-1 and TRBJ2-7, with D unclear. Germline V lookup: CDR1 SQVTM, CDR2 ANQGSEA. V shed 6 bases and J shed 1 base, with 13 bases lying between them. The length of the CDR3 is 13 residues. The CDR3 DNA follows: TGCAGCGTCGCTAGAATCGGGTCCTACGAGCAGTACTTC. As protein: CSVARIGSYEQYF.

The chain employs TRBV5-1 and TRBJ2-2; weak D call: TRBD2 (5 bases). The CDR3 covers 14 residues. Trimming removed 4 bases from V and 10 bases from J, with 17 bases in between. Per the germline V gene, CDR1 is SGHRS and CDR2 is YFSETQ. CDR3 protein: CASSRERGVEELFF. The CDR3 DNA reads as TGCGCCAGCAGCCGGGAACGGGGAGTAGAGGAGCTGTTTTTT.

The chain carries TRBV10-3 and TRBJ2-2; 8 bases are shared with TRBD2. The CDR3 has 14 residues. J was trimmed by 5 bases and V by 6 bases; bases with no gene match: 5. Germline V lookup: CDR1 ENHRY, CDR2 SYGVKD. The CDR3 nucleotides read TGTGCCATCAGGGGAGCGGGAGTGACCGGGGAGCTGTTTTTT. Encoded protein: CAIRGAGVTGELFF.